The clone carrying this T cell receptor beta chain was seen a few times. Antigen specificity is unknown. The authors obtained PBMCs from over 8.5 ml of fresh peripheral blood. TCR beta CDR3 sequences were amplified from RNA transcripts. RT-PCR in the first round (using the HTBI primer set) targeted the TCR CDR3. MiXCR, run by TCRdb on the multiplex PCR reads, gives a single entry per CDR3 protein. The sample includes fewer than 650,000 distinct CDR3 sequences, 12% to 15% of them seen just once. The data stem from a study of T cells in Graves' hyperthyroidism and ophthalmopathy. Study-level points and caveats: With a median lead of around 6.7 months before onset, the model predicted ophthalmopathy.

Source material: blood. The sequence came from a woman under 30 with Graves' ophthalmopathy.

The CDR3 DNA follows: TGTGCCAGCAGCTTACTAGGTATGAGCTCCTACAATGAGCAGTTCTTC. As protein: CASSLLGMSSYNEQFF. The chain joins TRBV11-2 to TRBJ2-1; D remains ambiguous. V was shortened by 2 bases and J by 0 bases, with 11 bases between the two germline ends. The CDR3 consists of 16 residues. CDR1 and CDR2 from the germline V gene are SGHAT and FQNNGV.